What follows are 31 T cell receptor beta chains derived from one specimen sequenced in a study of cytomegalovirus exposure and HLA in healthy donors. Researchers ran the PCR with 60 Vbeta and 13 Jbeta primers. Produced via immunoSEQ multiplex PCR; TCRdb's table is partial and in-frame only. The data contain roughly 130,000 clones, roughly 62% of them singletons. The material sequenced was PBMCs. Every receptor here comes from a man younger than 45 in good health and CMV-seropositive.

As DNA, the CDR3 is TGCAGCGTTGACTCCGGGGGAGCTAACTATGGCTACACCTTC. Its protein product is CSVDSGGANYGYTF. The genes are TRBV29-1 and TRBJ1-2; possibly TRBD1 for D (5 bases). Looked up from germline, CDR1 is SQVTM and CDR2 is ANQGSEA. This CDR3 region has 14 residues. Trimming shortened V by 3 bases and J by 0 bases, and 11 bases separated the two germline ends. The full variable domain, rest sourced from reference TRBV29-1 and TRBJ1-2, is SAVISQKPSRDICQRGTSLTIQCQVDSQVTMMFWYRQQPGQSLTLIATANQGSEATYESGFVIDKFPISRPNLTFSTLTVSNMSPEDSSIYLCSVDSGGANYGYTFGSGTRLTVV.

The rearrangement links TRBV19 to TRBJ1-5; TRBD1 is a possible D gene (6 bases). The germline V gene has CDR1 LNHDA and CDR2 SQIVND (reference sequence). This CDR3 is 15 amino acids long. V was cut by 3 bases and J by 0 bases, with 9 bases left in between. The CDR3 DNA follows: TGTGCCAGTAGTATGGGACACCTTAGCAATCAGCCCCAGCATTTT. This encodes CASSMGHLSNQPQHF.

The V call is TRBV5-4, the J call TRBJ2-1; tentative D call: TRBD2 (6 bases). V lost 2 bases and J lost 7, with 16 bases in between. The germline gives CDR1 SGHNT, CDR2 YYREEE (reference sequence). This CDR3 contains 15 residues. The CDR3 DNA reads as TGTGCCAGCAGCTTCCCGGGAGATCTTGGAAATGAGCAGTTCTTC. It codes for CASSFPGDLGNEQFF.

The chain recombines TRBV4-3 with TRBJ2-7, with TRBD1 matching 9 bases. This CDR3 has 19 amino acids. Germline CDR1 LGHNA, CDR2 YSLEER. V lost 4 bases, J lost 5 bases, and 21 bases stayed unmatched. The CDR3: CASSPTLLVRDRASHEQYF. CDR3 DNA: TGCGCCAGCAGCCCCACGTTGCTCGTCCGGGACAGGGCATCCCACGAGCAGTACTTC.

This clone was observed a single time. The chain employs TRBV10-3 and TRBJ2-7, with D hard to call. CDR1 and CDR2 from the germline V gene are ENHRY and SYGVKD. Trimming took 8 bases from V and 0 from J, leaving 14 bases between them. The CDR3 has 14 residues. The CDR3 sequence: CAIGIAQNSYEQYF. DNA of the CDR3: TGTGCCATCGGCATTGCCCAAAACTCCTACGAGCAGTACTTC.

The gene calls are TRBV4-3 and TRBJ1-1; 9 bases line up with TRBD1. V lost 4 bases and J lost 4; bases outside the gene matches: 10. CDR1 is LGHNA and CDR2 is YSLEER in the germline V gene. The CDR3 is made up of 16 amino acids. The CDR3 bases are TGCGCCAGCAGCCGGGGCCTACAGGGGGCGTTCACTGAAGCTTTCTTT. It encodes CASSRGLQGAFTEAFF.

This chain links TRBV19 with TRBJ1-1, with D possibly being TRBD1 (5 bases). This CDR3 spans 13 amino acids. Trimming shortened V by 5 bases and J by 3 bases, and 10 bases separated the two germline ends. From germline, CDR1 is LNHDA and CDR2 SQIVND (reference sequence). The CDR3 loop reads CASSEGAYTEAFF. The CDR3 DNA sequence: TGTGCCAGTAGTGAAGGGGCTTACACTGAAGCTTTCTTT.

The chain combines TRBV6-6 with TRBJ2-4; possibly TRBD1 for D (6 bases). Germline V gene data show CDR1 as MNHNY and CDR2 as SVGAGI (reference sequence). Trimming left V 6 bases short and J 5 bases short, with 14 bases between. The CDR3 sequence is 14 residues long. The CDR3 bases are TGTGCCAGCAGCCCAGGGGCGTGGGAAAACATTCAGTACTTC. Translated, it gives CASSPGAWENIQYF.

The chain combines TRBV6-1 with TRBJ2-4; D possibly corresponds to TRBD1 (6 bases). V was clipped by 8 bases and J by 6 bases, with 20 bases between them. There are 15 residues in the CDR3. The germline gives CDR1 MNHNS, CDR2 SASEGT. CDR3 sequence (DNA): TGTGCCAGCCGGTGGGATTTGGGACACCCAAACATTCAGTACTTC. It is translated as CASRWDLGHPNIQYF.

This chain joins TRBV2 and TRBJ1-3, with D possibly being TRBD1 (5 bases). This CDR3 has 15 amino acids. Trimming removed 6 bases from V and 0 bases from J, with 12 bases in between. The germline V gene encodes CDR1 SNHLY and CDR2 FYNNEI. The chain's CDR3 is CASRERQFSGNTIYF. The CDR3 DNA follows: TGTGCCAGCAGAGAAAGACAGTTCTCTGGAAACACCATATATTTT. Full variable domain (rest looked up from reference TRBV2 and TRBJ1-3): EPEVTQTPSHQVTQMGQEVILRCVPISNHLYFYWYRQILGQKVEFLVSFYNNEISEKSEIFDDQFSVERPDGSNFTLKIRSTKLEDSAMYFCASRERQFSGNTIYFGEGSWLTVV.

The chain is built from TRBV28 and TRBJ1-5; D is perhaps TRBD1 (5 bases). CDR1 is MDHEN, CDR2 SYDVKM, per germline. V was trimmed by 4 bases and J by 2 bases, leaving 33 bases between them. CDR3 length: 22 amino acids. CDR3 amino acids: CASSSRRRGLLWGRAGNQPQHF. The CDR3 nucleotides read TGTGCCAGCAGTTCTCGACGGAGGGGACTCCTATGGGGCCGGGCGGGCAATCAGCCCCAGCATTTT.

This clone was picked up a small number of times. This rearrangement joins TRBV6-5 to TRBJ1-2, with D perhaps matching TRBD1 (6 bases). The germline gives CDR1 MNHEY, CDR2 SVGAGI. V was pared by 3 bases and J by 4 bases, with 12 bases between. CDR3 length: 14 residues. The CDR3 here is CASSYVGRGYGYTF. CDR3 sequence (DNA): TGTGCCAGCAGTTATGTTGGCAGGGGCTATGGCTACACCTTC.

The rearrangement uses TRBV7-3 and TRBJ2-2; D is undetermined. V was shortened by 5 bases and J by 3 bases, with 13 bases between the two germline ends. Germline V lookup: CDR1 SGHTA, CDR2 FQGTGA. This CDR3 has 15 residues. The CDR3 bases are TGTGCCAGCAGCACGGCGCACAGAGACACCGGGGAGCTGTTTTTT. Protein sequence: CASSTAHRDTGELFF.

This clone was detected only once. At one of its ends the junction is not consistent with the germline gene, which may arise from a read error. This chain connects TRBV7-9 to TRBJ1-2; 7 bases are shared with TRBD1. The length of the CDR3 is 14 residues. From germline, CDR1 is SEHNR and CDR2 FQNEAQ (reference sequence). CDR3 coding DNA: TGTTCCAGCAGCCCCCGGGACAGAAACTATGGCTACACCTTC. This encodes CSSSPRDRNYGYTF.

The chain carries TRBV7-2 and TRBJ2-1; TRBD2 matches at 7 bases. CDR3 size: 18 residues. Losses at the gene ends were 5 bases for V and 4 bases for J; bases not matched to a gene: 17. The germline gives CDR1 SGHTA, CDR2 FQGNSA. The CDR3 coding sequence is TGTGCCAGCAGCCAGCGTATTGGGCTAGCGGTCCTATACAATGAGCAGTTCTTC. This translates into CASSQRIGLAVLYNEQFF.

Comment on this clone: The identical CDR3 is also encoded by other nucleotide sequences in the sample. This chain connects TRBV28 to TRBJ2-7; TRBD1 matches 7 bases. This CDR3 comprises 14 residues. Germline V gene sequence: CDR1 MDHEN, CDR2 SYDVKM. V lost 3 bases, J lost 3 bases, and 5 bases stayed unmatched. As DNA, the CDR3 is TGTGCCAGCAGTTTGAAAGGGGGCAGCTACGAGCAGTACTTC. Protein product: CASSLKGGSYEQYF.

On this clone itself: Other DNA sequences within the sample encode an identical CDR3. The CDR3 sequence: CASSLTGGYEQYF. Here the CDR3 DNA reads TGTGCCAGCAGTTTGACAGGTGGCTACGAGCAGTACTTC. The chain links TRBV27 to TRBJ2-7; possibly TRBD1 for D (6 bases). Trimming shortened V by 3 bases and J by 3 bases, and 9 bases separated the two germline ends. This CDR3 has 13 residues. Germline lookup yields CDR1 MNHEY and CDR2 SMNVEV (reference sequence).

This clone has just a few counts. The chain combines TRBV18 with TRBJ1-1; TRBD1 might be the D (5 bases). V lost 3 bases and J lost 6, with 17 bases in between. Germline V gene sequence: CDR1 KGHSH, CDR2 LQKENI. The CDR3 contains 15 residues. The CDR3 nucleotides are TGTGCCAGCTCACCGGGGGGACTTCTTGGCTCTGAAGCTTTCTTT. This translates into CASSPGGLLGSEAFF.

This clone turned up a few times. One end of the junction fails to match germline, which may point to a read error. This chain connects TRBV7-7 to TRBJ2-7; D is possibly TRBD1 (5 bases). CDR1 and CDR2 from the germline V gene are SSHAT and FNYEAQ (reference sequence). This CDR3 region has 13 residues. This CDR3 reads CASSPAAGYEQYF. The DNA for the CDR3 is TGTGCTAGCAGCCCGGCGGCAGGGTACGAGCAGTACTTC.

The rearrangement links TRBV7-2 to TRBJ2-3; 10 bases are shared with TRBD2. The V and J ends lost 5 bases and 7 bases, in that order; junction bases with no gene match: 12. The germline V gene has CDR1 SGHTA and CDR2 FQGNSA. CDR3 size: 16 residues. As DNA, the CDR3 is TGTGCCAGCAGCCACCTAGCGGGAGTGATTGGGTATACGCAGTATTTT. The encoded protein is CASSHLAGVIGYTQYF.

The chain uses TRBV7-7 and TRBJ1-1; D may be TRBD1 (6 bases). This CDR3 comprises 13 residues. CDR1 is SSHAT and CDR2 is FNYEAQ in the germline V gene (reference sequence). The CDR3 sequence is CAIGDNLNTEAFF. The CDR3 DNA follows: TGTGCTATAGGGGACAACTTGAACACTGAAGCTTTCTTT.

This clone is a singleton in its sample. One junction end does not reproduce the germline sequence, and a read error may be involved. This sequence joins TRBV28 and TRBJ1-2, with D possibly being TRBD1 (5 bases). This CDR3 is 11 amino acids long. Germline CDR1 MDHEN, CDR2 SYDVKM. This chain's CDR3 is CASSLPAGPLF. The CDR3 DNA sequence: TGTGCCAGCAGTTTACCGGCGGGACCCCTCTTC.

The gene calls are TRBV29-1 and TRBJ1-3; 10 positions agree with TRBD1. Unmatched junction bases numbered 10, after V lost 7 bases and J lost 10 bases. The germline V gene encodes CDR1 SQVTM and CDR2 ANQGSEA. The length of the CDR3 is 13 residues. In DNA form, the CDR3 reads TGCAGCGCCGGACAGGGGGGCGAAAGGACCATATATTTT. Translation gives CSAGQGGERTIYF.

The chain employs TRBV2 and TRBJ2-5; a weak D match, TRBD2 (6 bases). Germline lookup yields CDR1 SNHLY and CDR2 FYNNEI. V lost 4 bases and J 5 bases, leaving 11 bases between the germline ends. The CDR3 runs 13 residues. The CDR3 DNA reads TGTGCCAGCAGTGGTTCGGAGGGGGAGACCCAGTACTTC. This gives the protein CASSGSEGETQYF.

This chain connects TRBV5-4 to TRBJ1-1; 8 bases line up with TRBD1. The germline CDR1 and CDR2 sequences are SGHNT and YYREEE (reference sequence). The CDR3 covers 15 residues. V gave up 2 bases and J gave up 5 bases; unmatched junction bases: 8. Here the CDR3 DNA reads TGTGCCAGCAGCTTCAGGGGGCGCTGGGGAACTGAAGCTTTCTTT. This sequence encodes CASSFRGRWGTEAFF.

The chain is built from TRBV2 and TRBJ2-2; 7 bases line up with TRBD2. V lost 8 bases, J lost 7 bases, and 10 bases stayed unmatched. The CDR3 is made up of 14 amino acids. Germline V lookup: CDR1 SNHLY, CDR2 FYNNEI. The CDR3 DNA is TGTGCCAGCGAGGGAGGGAACTGGGACGGGGAGCTGTTTTTT. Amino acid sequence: CASEGGNWDGELFF.

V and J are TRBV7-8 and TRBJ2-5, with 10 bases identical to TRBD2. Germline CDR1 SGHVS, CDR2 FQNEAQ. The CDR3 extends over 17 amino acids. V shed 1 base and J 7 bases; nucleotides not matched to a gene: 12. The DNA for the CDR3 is TGTGCCAGCAGCTTAGGACTAGCGGGTCCTCTTGCGGGGACCCAGTACTTC. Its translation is CASSLGLAGPLAGTQYF. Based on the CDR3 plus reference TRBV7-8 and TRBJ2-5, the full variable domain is GAGVSQSPRYKVAKRGQDVALRCDPISGHVSLFWYQQALGQGPEFLTYFQNEAQLDKSGLPSDRFFAERPEGSVSTLKIQRTQQEDSAVYLCASSLGLAGPLAGTQYFGPGTRLLVL.

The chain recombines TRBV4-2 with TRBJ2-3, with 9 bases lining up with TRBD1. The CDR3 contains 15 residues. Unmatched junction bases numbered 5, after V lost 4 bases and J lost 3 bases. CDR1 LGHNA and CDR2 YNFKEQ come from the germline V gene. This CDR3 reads CASSPRTGETDTQYF. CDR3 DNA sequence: TGTGCCAGCAGCCCCAGGACAGGGGAAACAGATACGCAGTATTTT.

The CDR3 DNA is TGTGCCAGCAGCTTGCAAAGATCGGGAACTGAAGCTTTCTTT. Amino acid sequence: CASSLQRSGTEAFF. The V call is TRBV5-4, the J call TRBJ1-1; D remains ambiguous. The CDR3 extends over 14 amino acids. CDR1 and CDR2 (germline): SGHNT, YYREEE (reference sequence). V lost 1 base and J 5 bases, leaving 12 bases between the germline ends.

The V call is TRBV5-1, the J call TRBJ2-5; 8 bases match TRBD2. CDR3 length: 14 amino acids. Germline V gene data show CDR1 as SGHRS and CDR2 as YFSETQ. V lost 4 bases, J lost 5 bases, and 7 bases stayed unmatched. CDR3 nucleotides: TGCGCCAGCAGCCCCCCAGCGGGAGAGGAGACCCAGTACTTC. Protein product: CASSPPAGEETQYF.

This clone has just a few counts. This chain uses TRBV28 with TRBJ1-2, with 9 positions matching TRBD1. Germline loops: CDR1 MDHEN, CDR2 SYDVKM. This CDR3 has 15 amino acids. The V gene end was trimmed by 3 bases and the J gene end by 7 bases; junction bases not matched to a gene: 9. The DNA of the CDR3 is TGTGCCAGCAGTTTCCCGGGACAGGGTAAGGCTGGCTACACCTTC. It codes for CASSFPGQGKAGYTF.